This T cell receptor beta chain was captured by sequencing in a study of cytotoxic CD8 clonotypes in ibrutinib-treated CLL. As for the study in general: Responses: approximately 24 partial, 2 complete; after median approximately 67 months, 14 stayed remitted, some twelve progressed. Average yields of about 260,000 productive templates and 94,082 productive rearrangements characterized the samples. General observations from the study: Public clonotypes, an uncommon group, contracted or remained stable on treatment. Before falling back toward baseline at progression, clonality had risen at the time of ibrutinib response.

Notes on this clone: The antigen remains unidentified.

This table comes from immunoSEQ multiplex PCR, and its TCRdb copy is limited to in-frame clones, with some not included. This sample carries roughly 200,000 clones, approximately 70% of them seen once, and the ten largest clones take roughly 6.4%. This CDR3 comprises 15 residues. V was shortened by 6 bases and J by 0 bases, with 12 bases between the two germline ends. Germline V CDR1 and CDR2: SGHAT, FQNNGV. The material sequenced was PBMCs, taken after 12 months of ibrutinib treatment. V gene TRBV11-2 combines with J gene TRBJ2-1; perhaps TRBD2 as D (5 bases). This TCR came from a human donor with chronic lymphocytic leukemia. CDR3 in amino acids: CASRISSGSYNEQFF. Here the CDR3 DNA reads TGTGCCAGCAGAATCTCAAGCGGCTCCTACAATGAGCAGTTCTTC. The variable domain in full, with the rest retrieved from reference TRBV11-2 and TRBJ2-1, is EAGVAQSPRYKIIEKRQSVAFWCNPISGHATLYWYQQILGQGPKLLIQFQNNGVVDDSQLPKDRFSAERLKGVDSTLKIQPAKLEDSAVYLCASRISSGSYNEQFFGPGTRLTVL.